This T cell receptor (beta chain) was sequenced in a study of OX40 agonist ivuxolimab in advanced cancers. The protocol was immunoSEQ multiplex PCR, while the TCRdb copy is restricted to in-frame clones and leaves out a portion. The sample records fewer than 70,000 clones, 86% being singletons. The V end was cut by 2 bases, the J end by 8 bases, with 15 bases between. This CDR3 comprises 14 residues. CDR1 and CDR2 (germline): MNHNS, SASEGT. In its sample, this clone was seen a few times. The sequence derives from an adult with an advanced solid tumor such as melanoma, head and neck, liver or kidney cancer. The rearrangement uses TRBV6-1 and TRBJ1-1; weak D call: TRBD1 (6 bases). Sequencing was performed on CD4+ or CD8+ T cells sorted from blood, taken in a trial of the OX40 agonist ivuxolimab. This CDR3 reads CASSESGGAMEAFF. Here the CDR3 DNA reads TGTGCCAGCAGTGAATCCGGGGGCGCGATGGAAGCTTTCTTT.